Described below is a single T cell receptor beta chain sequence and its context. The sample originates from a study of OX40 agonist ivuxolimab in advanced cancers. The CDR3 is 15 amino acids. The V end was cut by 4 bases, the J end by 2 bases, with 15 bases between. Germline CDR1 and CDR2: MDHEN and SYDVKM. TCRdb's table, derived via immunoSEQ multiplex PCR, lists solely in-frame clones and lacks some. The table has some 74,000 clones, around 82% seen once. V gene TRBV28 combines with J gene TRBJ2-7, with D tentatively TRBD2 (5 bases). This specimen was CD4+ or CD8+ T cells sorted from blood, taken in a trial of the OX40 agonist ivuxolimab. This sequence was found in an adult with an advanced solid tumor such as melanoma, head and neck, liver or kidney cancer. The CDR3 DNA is TGTGCCAGCAGTTCCTCCCGGACGGGAACCTACGAGCAGTACTTC. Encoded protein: CASSSSRTGTYEQYF.